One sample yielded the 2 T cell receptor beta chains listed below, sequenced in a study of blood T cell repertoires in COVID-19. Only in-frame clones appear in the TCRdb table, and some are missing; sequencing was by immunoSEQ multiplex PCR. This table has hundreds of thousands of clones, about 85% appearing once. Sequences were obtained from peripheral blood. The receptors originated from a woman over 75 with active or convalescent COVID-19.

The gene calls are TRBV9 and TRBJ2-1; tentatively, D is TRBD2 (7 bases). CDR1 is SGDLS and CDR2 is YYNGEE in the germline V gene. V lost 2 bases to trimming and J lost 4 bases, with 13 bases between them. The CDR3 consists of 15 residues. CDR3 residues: CASSVGGPYYNEQFF. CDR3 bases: TGTGCCAGCAGCGTGGGGGGGCCGTATTACAATGAGCAGTTCTTC.

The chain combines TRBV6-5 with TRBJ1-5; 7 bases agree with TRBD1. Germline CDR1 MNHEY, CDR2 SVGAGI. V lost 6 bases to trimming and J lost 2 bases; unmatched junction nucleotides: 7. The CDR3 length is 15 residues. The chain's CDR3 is CASSVNRGGNQPQHF. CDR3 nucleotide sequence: TGTGCCAGCAGCGTGAACAGGGGAGGCAATCAGCCCCAGCATTTT.